These 19 T cell receptor beta chains share one sample of origin, sequenced in a study of blood T cell repertoires in COVID-19. The protocol was immunoSEQ multiplex PCR, while the TCRdb copy is restricted to in-frame clones and leaves out a portion. Among about 59,000 clones, around 90% were seen once, and the ten largest hold 15% to 20%. Sequenced material: peripheral blood. Receptors were obtained from an elderly man with acute or convalescent COVID-19.

The rearrangement uses TRBV20-1 and TRBJ2-3; D is uncertain. This CDR3 region has 10 residues. Trimming removed 3 bases at V and 6 bases at J, with 4 bases between. Germline V gene lookup returns CDR1 DFQATT and CDR2 SNEGSKA (reference sequence). The CDR3 here is CSASRDTQYF. CDR3 nucleotides: TGCAGTGCTAGCAGGGATACGCAGTATTTT.

A single count supports this clone. The gene calls are TRBV27 and TRBJ1-5; 7 bases match TRBD1. Unmatched junction bases numbered 8, after V lost 3 bases and J lost 9 bases. The CDR3 runs 14 residues. The germline gives CDR1 MNHEY, CDR2 SMNVEV (reference sequence). The CDR3 sequence: CASSFSPGGGPQHF. The CDR3 DNA reads as TGTGCCAGCAGTTTTTCCCCAGGGGGAGGGCCCCAGCATTTT.

The chain uses TRBV27 and TRBJ2-2; D might be TRBD1 (6 bases). Germline CDR1 reads MNHEY; CDR2 reads SMNVEV (reference sequence). The CDR3 runs 14 residues. V was shortened by 3 bases and J by 4 bases, with 9 bases between the two germline ends. CDR3 in DNA: TGTGCCAGCAGTTTCCGGGACATCACCGGGGAGCTGTTTTTT. Its translation is CASSFRDITGELFF.

The rearrangement links TRBV3-1 (or the pseudogene TRBV3-2) to TRBJ2-3; TRBD2 is a possible D gene (5 bases). Trimming removed 5 bases at V and 1 base at J, with 16 bases between. CDR1 LGHDT and CDR2 YNNKEL come from the germline V gene (reference sequence). This CDR3 region has 16 residues. Here the CDR3 reads CASSYMGSLGTDTQYF. The CDR3, as DNA: TGTGCCAGCAGCTATATGGGGAGTCTGGGCACAGATACGCAGTATTTT.

This clone came up a few times. The chain combines TRBV7-9 with TRBJ1-1; 9 bases are shared with TRBD1. Germline V lookup: CDR1 SEHNR, CDR2 FQNEAQ (reference sequence). The CDR3 sequence is 14 residues long. J lost 5 bases, V lost 5 bases, and 6 bases had no gene match. The chain's CDR3 is CASSRGQGRTEAFF. In nucleotides, the CDR3 is TGTGCCAGCAGCCGTGGACAGGGGAGAACTGAAGCTTTCTTT.

This clone has just a few counts. The genes are TRBV7-9 and TRBJ1-6; 10 bases are shared with TRBD1. The CDR3 length is 14 residues. The V and J ends lost 4 bases and 9 bases, in that order; junction bases with no gene match: 3. Germline lookup yields CDR1 SEHNR and CDR2 FQNEAQ (reference sequence). CDR3 coding DNA: TGTGCCAGCAGCTCCCGACAGGGGGCTTCACCCCTCCACTTT. Its protein is CASSSRQGASPLHF.

The chain employs TRBV4-2 and TRBJ2-3; possibly TRBD2 for D (7 bases). The germline V and J ends were trimmed by 0 bases and 4 bases, with 17 bases remaining between them. Germline lookup yields CDR1 LGHNA and CDR2 YNFKEQ. CDR3 size: 17 residues. The CDR3 spells CASSQEGSAGAPDTQYF. CDR3 DNA sequence: TGTGCCAGCAGCCAAGAAGGGTCGGCGGGGGCCCCAGATACGCAGTATTTT.

The V call is TRBV12-3 or TRBV12-4, the J call TRBJ2-2, with a tentative D call TRBD1 (6 bases). V lost 8 bases, J lost 1 base, and 8 bases lay in between. CDR3 length: 13 residues. DNA for the CDR3: TGTGCCAGCGGGACATTGAACACCGGGGAGCTGTTTTTT. This gives the protein CASGTLNTGELFF.

The chain links TRBV5-1 to TRBJ2-5; the D gene is possibly TRBD2 (5 bases). This CDR3 has 15 amino acids. Trimming left V 4 bases short and J 2 bases short, with 15 bases between. Looked up from germline, CDR1 is SGHRS and CDR2 is YFSETQ. DNA of the CDR3: TGCGCCAGCAGCCGCACTGGTGGGAGACAAGAGACCCAGTACTTC. It is translated as CASSRTGGRQETQYF. Variable domain in full (rest from reference TRBV5-1 and TRBJ2-5): KAGVTQTPRYLIKTRGQQVTLSCSPISGHRSVSWYQQTPGQGLQFLFEYFSETQRNKGNFPGRFSGRQFSNSRSEMNVSTLELGDSALYLCASSRTGGRQETQYFGPGTRLLVL.

The V call is TRBV5-5, the J call TRBJ1-4; a weak D match, TRBD1 (5 bases). This CDR3 is built from 16 residues. Deletions cut 4 bases from V and 2 bases from J, with 15 bases between. Germline assignment: CDR1 SGHKS and CDR2 YYEKEE (reference sequence). CDR3 region: CASSQGRRETNEKLFF. DNA of the CDR3: TGTGCCAGCAGCCAGGGTCGGAGGGAGACTAATGAAAAACTGTTTTTT.

Concerning this clone: The same CDR3 is also encoded by other DNA sequences in this sample. The genes are TRBV7-8 and TRBJ1-2; D is undetermined. The V end lost 6 bases, the J end lost 4 bases, and 12 bases lay between the germline ends. Germline assignment: CDR1 SGHVS and CDR2 FQNEAQ. CDR3 length equals 13 residues. In DNA, the CDR3 is TGTGCCAGCAGTCCTCCGGGTCTCTATGGCTACACCTTC. Translating it yields CASSPPGLYGYTF.

This sequence joins TRBV6-5 and TRBJ2-7, with 8 bases fitting TRBD1. The CDR3 spans 16 residues. J lost 3 bases, V lost 0 bases, and 7 bases had no gene match. Looked up from germline, CDR1 is MNHEY and CDR2 is SVGAGI. CDR3 in DNA: TGTGCCAGCAGTTACTCACCCGGGACAGGTTACTACGAGCAGTACTTC. Protein sequence: CASSYSPGTGYYEQYF.

The gene calls are TRBV25-1 and TRBJ2-1; 9 bases are shared with TRBD2. CDR3 size: 15 residues. Germline lookup yields CDR1 MGHDK and CDR2 SYGVNS. V lost 3 bases, J lost 7 bases, and 7 bases stayed unmatched. The CDR3 loop reads CASSDRSGGYNEQFF. CDR3 in DNA: TGTGCCAGCAGTGACCGAAGCGGGGGGTATAATGAGCAGTTCTTC.

This chain links TRBV3-1 (or the pseudogene TRBV3-2) with TRBJ2-5; 8 nucleotides line up with TRBD2. With V trimmed by 1 base and J by 5 bases, 3 bases remained unmatched. This CDR3 has 14 amino acids. Germline V gene data show CDR1 as LGHDT and CDR2 as YNNKEL (reference sequence). CDR3 DNA sequence: TGTGCCAGCAGCCAAGGGACTAGCCGGGAGACCCAGTACTTC. This gives the protein CASSQGTSRETQYF.

V and J are TRBV4-1 and TRBJ2-3; D is uncertain. The CDR3 has 14 residues. The germline V and J ends were trimmed by 0 bases and 3 bases, with 7 bases remaining between them. The V gene's germline CDR1 is MGHRA and CDR2 YSYEKL. The CDR3, as DNA: TGCGCCAGCAGCCAAGATAGTAGTACAGATACGCAGTATTTT. Its translation: CASSQDSSTDTQYF.

The chain employs TRBV6-2 or TRBV6-3 and TRBJ2-1, with 8 positions matching TRBD2. Germline V CDR1 and CDR2: MNHEY, SVGEGT. Trimming took 6 bases from V and 1 from J; bases not matched to a gene: 5. The CDR3 runs 15 residues. The CDR3, as DNA: TGTGCCAGCAGCTCCGGGGGGGGTTCCTACAATGAGCAGTTCTTC. It specifies CASSSGGGSYNEQFF.

The chain couples TRBV5-1 to TRBJ2-2, with TRBD1 identical over 7 bases. The CDR3 has 15 residues. Per the germline V gene, CDR1 is SGHRS and CDR2 is YFSETQ. J lost 0 bases, V lost 8 bases, and 7 bases had no gene match. The DNA of the CDR3 is TGCGCCAGTACCCCGGGACAGACGAACACCGGGGAGCTGTTTTTT. This translates into CASTPGQTNTGELFF. Full variable domain (outside the CDR3, taken from reference TRBV5-1 and TRBJ2-2): KAGVTQTPRYLIKTRGQQVTLSCSPISGHRSVSWYQQTPGQGLQFLFEYFSETQRNKGNFPGRFSGRQFSNSRSEMNVSTLELGDSALYLCASTPGQTNTGELFFGEGSRLTVL.

The J gene is TRBJ2-5, the V gene TRBV5-4; D is unresolved. V lost 2 bases and J 4 bases, leaving 9 bases between the germline ends. Germline V CDR1 and CDR2: SGHNT, YYREEE (reference sequence). This CDR3 has 13 amino acids. The CDR3 reads CASSFPPSETQYF. The CDR3 nucleotides read TGTGCCAGCAGCTTCCCTCCCTCAGAGACCCAGTACTTC.

The rearrangement uses TRBV6-5 and TRBJ1-2; no reliable D call. V gave up 6 bases and J gave up 4 bases, with 18 bases separating them. This CDR3 has 15 residues. Germline V CDR1 and CDR2: MNHEY, SVGAGI. The CDR3, as DNA: TGTGCCAGCAGGACAAAGTTTGGAACTTTCTATGGCTACACCTTC. Translating gives CASRTKFGTFYGYTF.